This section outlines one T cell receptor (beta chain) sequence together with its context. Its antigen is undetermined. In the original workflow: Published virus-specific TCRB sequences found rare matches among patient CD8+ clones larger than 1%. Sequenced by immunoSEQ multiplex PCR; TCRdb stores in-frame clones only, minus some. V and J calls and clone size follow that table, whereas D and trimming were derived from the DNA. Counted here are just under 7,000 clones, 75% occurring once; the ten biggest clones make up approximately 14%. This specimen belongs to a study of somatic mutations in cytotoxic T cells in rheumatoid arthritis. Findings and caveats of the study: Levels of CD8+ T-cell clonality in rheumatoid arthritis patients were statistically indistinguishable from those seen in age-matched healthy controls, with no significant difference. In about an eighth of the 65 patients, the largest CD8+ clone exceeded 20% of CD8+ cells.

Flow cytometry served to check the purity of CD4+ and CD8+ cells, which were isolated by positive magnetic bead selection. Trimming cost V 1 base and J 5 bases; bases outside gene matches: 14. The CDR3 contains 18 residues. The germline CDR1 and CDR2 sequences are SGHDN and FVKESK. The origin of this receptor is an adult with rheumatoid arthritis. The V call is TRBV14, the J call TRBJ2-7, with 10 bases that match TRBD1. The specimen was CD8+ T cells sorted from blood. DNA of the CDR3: TGTGCCAGCAGCCAAGCGATTTTTCCCGGGACAGGGGTCCACGAGCAGTACTTC. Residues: CASSQAIFPGTGVHEQYF.